A single sample gave rise to the 28 T cell receptor beta chains below, sequenced in a study of blood T cell repertoires in COVID-19 (dated by TCRdb to about 2020). Receptors were amplified or captured by the immunoSEQ multiplex PCR assay. The table comes from immuneACCESS by way of TCRdb, which keeps in-frame sequences with V and J called. Part of the clones is missing from these tables; in studies checked, under half for an unresolved V gene and the rest for unknown reasons. This sample gives some 290,000 clones in total; more than 90% of them show up just once. The ten most abundant clones make up about 4.2% of the sample. Source material: PBMCs or T cells enriched from blood (not recorded which). The receptors come from a woman aged 25 to 39 who had been exposed to COVID-19.

The CDR3 is CASSHPGQGNNEQFF. CDR3 nucleotide sequence: TGTGCCAGCAGCCACCCGGGACAGGGGAACAATGAGCAGTTCTTC. The chain links TRBV5-4 to TRBJ2-1; 10 positions agree with TRBD1. Losses at the gene ends were 4 bases for V and 5 bases for J; bases not matched to a gene: 6. CDR3 size: 15 residues. The germline V gene has CDR1 SGHNT and CDR2 YYREEE (reference sequence). Variable domain in full (rest from reference TRBV5-4 and TRBJ2-1): ETGVTQSPTHLIKTRGQQVTLRCSSQSGHNTVSWYQQALGQGPQFIFQYYREEENGRGNFPPRFSGLQFPNYSSELNVNALELDDSALYLCASSHPGQGNNEQFFGPGTRLTVL.

This clone showed up just once. The V and J genes are TRBV9 and TRBJ2-5, with 10 positions matching TRBD1. The CDR3 runs to 14 residues. Germline CDR1 SGDLS, CDR2 YYNGEE. Losses at the gene ends were 3 bases for V and 2 bases for J; bases not matched to a gene: 1. The DNA for the CDR3 is TGTGCCAGCAGCGGACAGGGGGCGCAAGAGACCCAGTACTTC. The encoded protein is CASSGQGAQETQYF.

V gene TRBV3-1 (or the pseudogene TRBV3-2) combines with J gene TRBJ2-3; 9 positions agree with TRBD2. This CDR3 is built from 15 residues. CDR1 is LGHDT and CDR2 is YNNKEL in the germline V gene (reference sequence). Losses at the gene ends were 4 bases for V and 4 bases for J; bases not matched to a gene: 6. CDR3 nucleotides: TGTGCCAGCAGCCCGCGGGGGGGACTCTCAGATACGCAGTATTTT. Its protein is CASSPRGGLSDTQYF.

This clone is a singleton in its sample. The chain's CDR3 is CASSPTLGLEAFF. The CDR3 bases are TGTGCCAGCAGTCCTACCCTAGGCCTTGAAGCTTTCTTT. The chain joins TRBV6-5 to TRBJ1-1; D gene unclear. Germline assignment: CDR1 MNHEY and CDR2 SVGAGI. The V end lost 5 bases, the J end lost 7 bases, and 14 bases lay between the germline ends. This CDR3 has 13 amino acids.

The chain recombines TRBV7-9 with TRBJ2-2; D is possibly TRBD2 (5 bases). V lost 0 bases and J 6 bases, leaving 14 bases between the germline ends. This CDR3 is 16 amino acids long. Germline V gene lookup returns CDR1 SEHNR and CDR2 FQNEAQ (reference sequence). CDR3 amino acids: CASSLASSLASGELFF. As DNA, the CDR3 is TGTGCCAGCAGCTTAGCGTCTTCCCTAGCCTCCGGGGAGCTGTTTTTT.

The CDR3 bases are TGTGCCAGCAGCTTCGGAGCACACACTGAAGCTTTCTTT. As protein: CASSFGAHTEAFF. The chain carries TRBV9 and TRBJ1-1, with D uncertain. CDR3 size: 13 residues. Deletions cut 4 bases from V and 3 bases from J, with 10 bases between. The germline V gene encodes CDR1 SGDLS and CDR2 YYNGEE.

The chain couples TRBV4-1 to TRBJ1-1, with TRBD1 matching 7 bases. The CDR3 spans 16 residues. Germline-derived CDR1 and CDR2 are MGHRA and YSYEKL. V was pared by 4 bases and J by 1 base, with 9 bases of the junction left unmatched. As DNA, the CDR3 is TGCGCCAGCAGCCGGGCCGTAGGGACAGCGAACACTGAAGCTTTCTTT. Translating gives CASSRAVGTANTEAFF.

The CDR3 protein is CASSLAPSSSGANVLTF. The DNA for the CDR3 is TGTGCCAGCAGCTTAGCCCCATCTAGCTCTGGGGCCAACGTCCTGACTTTC. This chain joins TRBV11-2 and TRBJ2-6, with no clear D. Germline V gives CDR1 SGHAT, CDR2 FQNNGV. There are 17 residues in the CDR3. The V and J ends lost 1 base and 0 bases respectively, with 10 bases between them.

The V call is TRBV7-9, the J call TRBJ2-5, with 11 bases lining up with TRBD2. The CDR3 consists of 19 residues. The ends lost 4 bases at V and 5 bases at J; junction bases unmatched: 18. Germline CDR1 SEHNR, CDR2 FQNEAQ (reference sequence). CDR3: CASSSRLASGGPILETQYF. The CDR3 bases are TGTGCCAGCAGCTCCCGCTTGGCTAGCGGGGGGCCAATCTTGGAGACCCAGTACTTC.

V usage is TRBV13 and J usage is TRBJ2-7; weak D call: TRBD2 (6 bases). Germline CDR1 PRHDT, CDR2 FYEKMQ (reference sequence). The CDR3 consists of 17 residues. Between the trimmed V and J ends, which lost 5 bases and 4 bases, there was a span of 24 bases. The CDR3 DNA is TGTGCCAGCAGCCCCCACCGGGGGACCATGGGGGTTTACGAGCAGTACTTC. It is translated as CASSPHRGTMGVYEQYF.

The chain has TRBV3-1 (or the pseudogene TRBV3-2) and TRBJ1-2; D not certain. Germline V gene lookup returns CDR1 LGHDT and CDR2 YNNKEL (reference sequence). CDR3 length: 14 residues. The V end lost 5 bases, the J end lost 4 bases, and 14 bases lay between the germline ends. The CDR3 bases are TGTGCCAGCAGCTACGGAACAGCCCCCTATGGCTACACCTTC. Translating it yields CASSYGTAPYGYTF.

The CDR3 sequence: CASRPGQSSYEQYF. The CDR3 DNA sequence: TGTGCCAGTAGGCCCGGACAAAGCTCCTACGAGCAGTACTTC. The chain couples TRBV19 to TRBJ2-7; maybe TRBD1 (5 bases). The length of the CDR3 is 14 residues. Germline loops: CDR1 LNHDA, CDR2 SQIVND (reference sequence). Trimming pared 6 bases from V and 0 bases from J, leaving 12 bases between.

The chain is built from TRBV10-3 and TRBJ2-1; 9 nucleotides line up with TRBD2. Looked up from germline, CDR1 is ENHRY and CDR2 is SYGVKD. J lost 5 bases, V lost 8 bases, and 10 bases had no gene match. The CDR3 runs to 15 residues. This CDR3 is CAIGRGGQRDNEQFF. The CDR3 nucleotides are TGTGCCATCGGGCGGGGGGGCCAGAGGGACAATGAGCAGTTCTTC.

This clone was counted between two and nine times. CDR3 residues: CASSRGGAGANVLTF. CDR3 in DNA: TGTGCCAGCAGCCGGGGGGGGGCTGGGGCCAACGTCCTGACTTTC. The chain links TRBV5-4 to TRBJ2-6; 8 bases map to TRBD2. This CDR3 comprises 15 residues. Trimming removed 4 bases from V and 2 bases from J; junction bases left unmatched: 2. Looked up from germline, CDR1 is SGHNT and CDR2 is YYREEE (reference sequence).

V usage is TRBV28 and J usage is TRBJ1-2; D is possibly TRBD1 (5 bases). V lost 10 bases and J 2 bases, leaving 11 bases between the germline ends. The CDR3 length is 12 residues. Germline CDR1 reads MDHEN; CDR2 reads SYDVKM. This chain's CDR3 is CATHDRNYGYTF. The CDR3 DNA sequence: TGTGCCACTCACGACAGAAACTATGGCTACACCTTC.

This chain joins TRBV6-5 and TRBJ2-2; 7 bases map to TRBD2. This CDR3 is built from 15 residues. The J segment lost 8 bases and the V segment lost 0 bases, leaving 6 bases of the junction unmatched. Germline CDR1 MNHEY, CDR2 SVGAGI. The CDR3 coding sequence is TGTGCCAGCAGTTACTCTGGCGGGGGAGGGGGGGAGCTGTTTTTT. Its protein product is CASSYSGGGGGELFF.

The V and J genes are TRBV11-2 and TRBJ2-1, with D uncertain. Looked up from germline, CDR1 is SGHAT and CDR2 is FQNNGV. Between the trimmed V and J ends, which lost 5 bases and 1 base, there was a span of 9 bases. This CDR3 has 14 amino acids. The CDR3 sequence: CASSPPESYNEQFF. In nucleotides, the CDR3 is TGTGCCAGCAGCCCGCCAGAATCCTACAATGAGCAGTTCTTC.

The rearrangement joins TRBV4-2 to TRBJ2-7; weak D call: TRBD1 (7 bases). The ends were cut back, 0 bases at V and 3 bases at J, with 18 bases in the middle. The CDR3 has 17 amino acids. CDR1 is LGHNA, CDR2 YNFKEQ, per germline. In DNA, the CDR3 is TGTGCCAGCAGCCAAGATGCGGACCAGGGGGGAATCTACGAGCAGTACTTC. This sequence encodes CASSQDADQGGIYEQYF.

The chain joins TRBV9 to TRBJ1-2; no reliable D call. Germline lookup yields CDR1 SGDLS and CDR2 YYNGEE. Between the trimmed V and J ends, which lost 4 bases and 8 bases, there was a span of 9 bases. The CDR3 has 11 amino acids. The CDR3 reads CASSQLGGYTF. The CDR3 DNA sequence: TGTGCCAGCAGCCAATTGGGCGGCTACACCTTC.

V is TRBV24-1 and J is TRBJ1-2; D is undetermined. This CDR3 has 12 residues. Trimming left V 0 bases short and J 7 bases short, with 5 bases between. Germline CDR1 reads KGHDR; CDR2 reads SFDVKD. CDR3 loop: CATSDLIGGYTF. The CDR3, as DNA: TGTGCCACCAGTGATTTGATCGGTGGCTACACCTTC.

V is TRBV5-4 and J is TRBJ1-2, with 8 bases aligning to TRBD1. The V gene end was trimmed by 4 bases and the J gene end by 4 bases; junction bases not matched to a gene: 6. The length of the CDR3 is 14 residues. The V gene's germline CDR1 is SGHNT and CDR2 YYREEE (reference sequence). The CDR3 here is CASSGHGQGYGYTF. CDR3 bases: TGTGCCAGCAGCGGACACGGACAGGGCTATGGCTACACCTTC.

This sequence joins TRBV6-5 and TRBJ2-7; TRBD1 matches at 10 bases. The CDR3 is 14 amino acids. CDR1 and CDR2 (germline): MNHEY, SVGAGI. The J segment lost 6 bases and the V segment lost 2 bases, leaving 4 bases of the junction unmatched. CDR3 nucleotide sequence: TGTGCCAGCAGTTACGGGACAGGGGCTGTCGAGCAGTACTTC. Its translation: CASSYGTGAVEQYF.

The chain joins TRBV19 to TRBJ2-5; D is perhaps TRBD1 (5 bases). Between the trimmed V and J ends, which lost 1 base and 2 bases, there was a span of 11 bases. Germline V CDR1 and CDR2: LNHDA, SQIVND (reference sequence). The CDR3 spans 15 residues. In DNA, the CDR3 is TGTGCCAGTAGTATAGGGGGCAGTCCACAAGAGACCCAGTACTTC. Translated, it gives CASSIGGSPQETQYF.

V and J are TRBV11-2 and TRBJ2-7; a weak D match, TRBD1 (6 bases). The CDR3 is made up of 14 amino acids. The V and J ends lost 3 bases and 0 bases respectively, with 9 bases between them. The germline gives CDR1 SGHAT, CDR2 FQNNGV. The CDR3 DNA reads as TGTGCCAGCAGCTTTACAGGGACCTCCTACGAGCAGTACTTC. Translating gives CASSFTGTSYEQYF.

This chain connects TRBV7-9 to TRBJ2-7; possible D gene TRBD1, 5 bases. CDR1 and CDR2 from the germline V gene are SEHNR and FQNEAQ (reference sequence). V was clipped by 5 bases and J by 3 bases, with 17 bases between them. The CDR3 is made up of 15 amino acids. Here the CDR3 reads CASSKGSRGNYEQYF. CDR3 bases: TGTGCCAGCAGCAAAGGGTCAAGGGGAAACTACGAGCAGTACTTC.

The chain uses TRBV24-1 and TRBJ2-7; 7 bases match TRBD1. J lost 6 bases, V lost 2 bases, and 12 bases had no gene match. Germline V CDR1 and CDR2: KGHDR, SFDVKD. This CDR3 is 16 amino acids long. CDR3 coding DNA: TGTGCCACCAGTGATTCTTGGGGAAGGGGGCGCAGCGAGCAGTACTTC. Its protein product is CATSDSWGRGRSEQYF.

In its sample, this clone was seen once. V and J are TRBV12-5 and TRBJ2-3; 11 positions match TRBD2. Germline values: CDR1 LGHNT, CDR2 FRNRAP. J gave up 0 bases and V 0 bases, and 11 bases lay outside the gene matches. The CDR3 totals 20 residues. DNA for the CDR3: TGTGCTAGTGGTTTGGTAATGGTAGCGGGGGGGGCACCTAGCACAGATACGCAGTATTTT. This translates into CASGLVMVAGGAPSTDTQYF.

CDR3 bases: TGTGCCAGCACCGGAGGAACAACTAATGAAAAACTGTTTTTT. Its protein is CASTGGTTNEKLFF. The V call is TRBV7-9, the J call TRBJ1-4; D is ambiguous. Germline V CDR1 and CDR2: SEHNR, FQNEAQ (reference sequence). The CDR3 is made up of 14 amino acids. Between the trimmed V and J ends, which lost 7 bases and 0 bases, there was a span of 9 bases.